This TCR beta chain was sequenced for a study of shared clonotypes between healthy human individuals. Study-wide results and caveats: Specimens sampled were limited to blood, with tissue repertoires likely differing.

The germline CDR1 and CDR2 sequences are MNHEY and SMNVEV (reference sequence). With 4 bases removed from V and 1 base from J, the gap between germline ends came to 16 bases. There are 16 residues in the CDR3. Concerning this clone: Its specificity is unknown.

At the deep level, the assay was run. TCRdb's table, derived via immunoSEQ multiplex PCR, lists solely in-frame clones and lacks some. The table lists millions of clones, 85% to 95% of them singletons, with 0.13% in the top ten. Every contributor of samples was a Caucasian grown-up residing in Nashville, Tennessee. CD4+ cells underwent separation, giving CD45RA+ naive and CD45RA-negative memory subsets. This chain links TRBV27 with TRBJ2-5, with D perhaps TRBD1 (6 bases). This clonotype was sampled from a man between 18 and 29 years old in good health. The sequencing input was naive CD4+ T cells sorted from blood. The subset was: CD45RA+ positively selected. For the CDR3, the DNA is TGTGCCAGCAGTTCGATAGGGACACCAGCCCAAGAGACCCAGTACTTC. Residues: CASSSIGTPAQETQYF.